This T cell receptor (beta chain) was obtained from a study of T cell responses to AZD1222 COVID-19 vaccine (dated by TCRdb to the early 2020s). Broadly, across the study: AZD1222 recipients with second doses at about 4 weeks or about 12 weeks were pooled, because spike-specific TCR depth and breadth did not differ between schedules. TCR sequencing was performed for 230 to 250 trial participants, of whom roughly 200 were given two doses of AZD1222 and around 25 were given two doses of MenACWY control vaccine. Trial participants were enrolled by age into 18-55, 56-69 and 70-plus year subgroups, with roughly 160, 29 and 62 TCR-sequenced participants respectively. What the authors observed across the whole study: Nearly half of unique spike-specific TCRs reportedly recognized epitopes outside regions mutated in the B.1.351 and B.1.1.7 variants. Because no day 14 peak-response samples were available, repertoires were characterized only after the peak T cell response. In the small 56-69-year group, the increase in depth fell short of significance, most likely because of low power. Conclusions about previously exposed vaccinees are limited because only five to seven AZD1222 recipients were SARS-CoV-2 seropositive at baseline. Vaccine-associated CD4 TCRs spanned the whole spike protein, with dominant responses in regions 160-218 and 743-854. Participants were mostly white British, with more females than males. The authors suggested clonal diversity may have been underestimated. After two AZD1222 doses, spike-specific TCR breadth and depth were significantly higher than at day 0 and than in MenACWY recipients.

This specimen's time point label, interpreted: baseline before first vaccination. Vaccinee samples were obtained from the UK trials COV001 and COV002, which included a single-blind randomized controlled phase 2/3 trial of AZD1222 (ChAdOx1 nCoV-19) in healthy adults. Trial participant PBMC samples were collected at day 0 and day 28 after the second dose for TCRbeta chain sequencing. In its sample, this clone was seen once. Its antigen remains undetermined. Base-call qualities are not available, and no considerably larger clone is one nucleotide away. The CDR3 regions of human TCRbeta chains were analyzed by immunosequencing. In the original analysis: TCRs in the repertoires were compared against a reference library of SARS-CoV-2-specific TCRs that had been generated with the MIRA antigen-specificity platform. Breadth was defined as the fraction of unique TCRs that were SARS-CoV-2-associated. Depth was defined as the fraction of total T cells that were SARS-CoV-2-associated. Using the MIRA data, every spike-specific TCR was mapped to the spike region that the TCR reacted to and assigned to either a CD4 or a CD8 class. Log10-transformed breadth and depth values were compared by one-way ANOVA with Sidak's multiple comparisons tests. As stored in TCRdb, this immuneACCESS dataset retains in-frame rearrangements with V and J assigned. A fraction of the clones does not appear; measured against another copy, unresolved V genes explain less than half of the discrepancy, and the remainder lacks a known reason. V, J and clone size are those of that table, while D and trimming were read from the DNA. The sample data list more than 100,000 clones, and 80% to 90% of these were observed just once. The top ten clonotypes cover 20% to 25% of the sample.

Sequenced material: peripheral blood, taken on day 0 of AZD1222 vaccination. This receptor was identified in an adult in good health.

The DNA sequence is given as TGTGCCACCAGTGACCCCGGGAGAGCTAACTATGGCTACACCTTC. Its protein reads: CATSDPGRANYGYTF. The sequence joins TRBV24-1 to TRBJ1-2; a confident D gene designation cannot be given. CDR1 and CDR2, per the germline V gene, are KGHDR and SFDVKD. From the cysteine through the phenylalanine, the CDR3 covers 15 amino acids. Only the CDR3 part of the read is kept: 45 bases, read in frame from the first base. V is cut by 4 bases and J by 0 bases, and the space between the germline ends is 11 bases.